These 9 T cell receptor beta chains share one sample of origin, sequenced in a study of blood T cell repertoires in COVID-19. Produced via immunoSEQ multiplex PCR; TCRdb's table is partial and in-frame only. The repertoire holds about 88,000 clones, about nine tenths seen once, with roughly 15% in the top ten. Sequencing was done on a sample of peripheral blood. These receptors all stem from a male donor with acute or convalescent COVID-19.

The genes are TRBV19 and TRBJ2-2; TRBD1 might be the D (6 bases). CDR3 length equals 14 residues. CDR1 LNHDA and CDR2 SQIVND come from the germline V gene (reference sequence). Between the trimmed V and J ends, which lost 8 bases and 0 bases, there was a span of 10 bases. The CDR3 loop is CASRDNPNTGELFF. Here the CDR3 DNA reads TGTGCCAGTCGGGACAACCCGAACACCGGGGAGCTGTTTTTT.

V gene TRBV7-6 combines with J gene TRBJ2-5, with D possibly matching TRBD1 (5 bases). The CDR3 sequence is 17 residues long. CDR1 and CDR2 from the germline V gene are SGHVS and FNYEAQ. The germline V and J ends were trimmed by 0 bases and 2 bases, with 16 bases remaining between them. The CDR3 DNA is TGTGCCAGCAGCTTAGCGCTTGGCAGGGCCGTACAAGAGACCCAGTACTTC. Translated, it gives CASSLALGRAVQETQYF.

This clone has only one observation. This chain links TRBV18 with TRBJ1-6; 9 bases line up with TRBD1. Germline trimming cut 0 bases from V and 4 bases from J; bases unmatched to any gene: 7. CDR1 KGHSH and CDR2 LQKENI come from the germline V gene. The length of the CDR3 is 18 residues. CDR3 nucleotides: TGTGCCAGCTCACCACCGGTAGAGACAGGGGGATATAATTCACCCCTCCACTTT. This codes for CASSPPVETGGYNSPLHF.

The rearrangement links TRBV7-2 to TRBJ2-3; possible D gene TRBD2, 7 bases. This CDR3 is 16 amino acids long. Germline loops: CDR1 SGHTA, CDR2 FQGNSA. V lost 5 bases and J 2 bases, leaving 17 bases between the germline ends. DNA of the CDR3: TGTGCCAGCAGCGGGGGCGGGAGAGGGCTCACAGATACGCAGTATTTT. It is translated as CASSGGGRGLTDTQYF.

DNA of the CDR3: TGCGCCAGCAGCCAGGAGGCCCGGGACAGGGGGCGCAACTATGGCTACACCTTC. Amino acids: CASSQEARDRGRNYGYTF. The chain uses TRBV5-1 and TRBJ1-2, with 12 bases identical to TRBD1. V dropped 4 bases and J dropped 2; count of bases not matched to a gene: 12. In germline, CDR1 is SGHRS, CDR2 YFSETQ. The CDR3 is 18 amino acids.

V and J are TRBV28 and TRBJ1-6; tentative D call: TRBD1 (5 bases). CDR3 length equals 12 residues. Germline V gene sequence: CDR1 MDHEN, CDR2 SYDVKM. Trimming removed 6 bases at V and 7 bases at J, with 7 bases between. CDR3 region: CASSTGNSPLHF. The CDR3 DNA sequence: TGTGCCAGCAGCACAGGAAATTCACCCCTCCACTTT.

The CDR3 region is CASSVVNEQFF. The CDR3 DNA sequence: TGCGCCAGCAGTGTAGTTAATGAGCAGTTCTTC. The chain links TRBV10-2 to TRBJ2-1; D call uncertain. This CDR3 is 11 amino acids long. Germline CDR1 reads WSHSY; CDR2 reads SAAADI. V was pared by 4 bases and J by 7 bases, with 5 bases between.

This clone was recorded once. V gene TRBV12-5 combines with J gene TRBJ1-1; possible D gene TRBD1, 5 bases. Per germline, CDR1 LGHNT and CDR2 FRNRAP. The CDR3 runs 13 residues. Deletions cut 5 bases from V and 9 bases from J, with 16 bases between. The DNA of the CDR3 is TGTGCTAGTGGTCCCATCCTTCGACAGAAAGCTTTCTTT. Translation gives CASGPILRQKAFF.

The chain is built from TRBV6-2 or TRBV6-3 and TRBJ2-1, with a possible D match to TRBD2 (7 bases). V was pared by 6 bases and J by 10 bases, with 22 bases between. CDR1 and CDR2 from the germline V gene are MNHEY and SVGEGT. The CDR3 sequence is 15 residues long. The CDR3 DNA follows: TGTGCCAGCAGCCCAACGGGGGGCCCCGGGGGGGAGCAGTTCTTC. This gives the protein CASSPTGGPGGEQFF.